The rows below give T cell receptor beta chains drawn from one sample of a study of T cell responses to AZD1222 COVID-19 vaccine. Produced via immunoSEQ multiplex PCR; TCRdb's table is partial and in-frame only. The top ten clones hold around 5% of a sample with roughly 97,000 clones, 85% to 95% of them seen once. The material was peripheral blood, obtained on day 0 of AZD1222 vaccination. These TCRs come from an adult in good health. Each CDR3 is given with its conserved first and last residue. D genes are given only for firm matches. The size field is filled for only some rows; it gives once, few, many or a size class.

len	v_gene	d_gene	abundance	j_gene	CDR3nt	CDR3aa
17	TRBV9	TRBD2	-	TRBJ2-1	TGTGCCAGCAGCGTAGGGCGACTAGCGGGCCGGGGCAATGAGCAGTTCTTC	CASSVGRLAGRGNEQFF
15	TRBV28	-	once	TRBJ2-7	TGTGCCAGCAGTTTAAGCTCGCCCAACCCCTACGAGCAGTACTTC	CASSLSSPNPYEQYF
12	TRBV19	-	-	TRBJ1-4	TGTGCCAGTAGTATAGATACCCGAAAACTGTTTTTT	CASSIDTRKLFF
16	TRBV5-1	TRBD1	-	TRBJ1-2	TGCGCCAGCAGCCAAGGACCACCGGGACAGGTTGGAGGCTACACCTTC	CASSQGPPGQVGGYTF
15	TRBV15	-	-	TRBJ2-5	TGTGCCACCAGCAGAGGTACACGGGCGGTGGAGACCCAGTACTTC	CATSRGTRAVETQYF
13	TRBV29-1	-	once	TRBJ2-3	TGCAGCGTTGACAGGGGAGGAACAGATACGCAGTATTTT	CSVDRGGTDTQYF
15	TRBV7-2	TRBD2	-	TRBJ2-1	TGTGCCAGCAGCTTGGGACTAGCGGGTAATAATGAGCAGTTCTTC	CASSLGLAGNNEQFF
13	TRBV3-1/TRBV3-2	TRBD1	-	TRBJ2-7	TGTGCCAGCAGAGGACAGGGGCCCTACGAGCAGTACTTC	CASRGQGPYEQYF
12	TRBV6-5	-	-	TRBJ2-5	TGTGCCAGCAGACCCACGGGAGAGACCCAGTACTTC	CASRPTGETQYF
13	TRBV24-1	-	-	TRBJ1-1	TGTGCCACCAGTGATAGCAGCCTCCCTGAAGCTTTCTTT	CATSDSSLPEAFF
15	TRBV4-1	-	-	TRBJ1-1	TGCGCCAGCAGCCAAGTTGGGGGGCTGTCGACTGAAGCTTTCTTT	CASSQVGGLSTEAFF
14	TRBV19	-	-	TRBJ2-7	TGTGCCAGTAGTATAGTGGGCGACCCCTACGAGCAGTACTTC	CASSIVGDPYEQYF
15	TRBV5-4	-	-	TRBJ1-1	TGTGCCAGCAGCTTGGGGGGCGCAGGAAGAACTGAAGCTTTCTTT	CASSLGGAGRTEAFF
15	TRBV7-2	-	once	TRBJ1-5	TGTGCCAGCAGTCGAAGGGTGGGGGTCAATCAGCCCCAGCATTTT	CASSRRVGVNQPQHF
14	TRBV3-1/TRBV3-2	-	-	TRBJ2-3	TGTGCCAGCAGCCCCGTTCGGGGTTCAGATACGCAGTATTTT	CASSPVRGSDTQYF
13	TRBV6-5	-	-	TRBJ2-7	TGTGCCAGCAGTCCCCGGGGTTCCTACGAGCAGTACTTC	CASSPRGSYEQYF
12	TRBV9	-	-	TRBJ2-1	TGTGCCAGCAGCGTAGGGTACAATGAGCAGTTCTTC	CASSVGYNEQFF
16	TRBV5-4	-	-	TRBJ2-3	TGTGCCAGCAGTCTGGACTGGAGTCCTAGCACAGATACGCAGTATTTT	CASSLDWSPSTDTQYF
13	TRBV5-5	-	few	TRBJ2-3	TGTGCCAGCAGCTTCCAGGGGACAGATACGCAGTATTTT	CASSFQGTDTQYF
14	TRBV19	-	-	TRBJ2-7	TGTGCCAGTAGTCCAGGGCCGGGGTCATACGAGCAGTACTTC	CASSPGPGSYEQYF
14	TRBV3-1/TRBV3-2	-	-	TRBJ1-5	TGTGCCAGCAGCCCGAGGGTGGGGAAACAGCCCCAGCATTTT	CASSPRVGKQPQHF
12	TRBV11-3	-	-	TRBJ1-1	TGTGCCAGTCCGAAAAGGGGCATTGAAGCTTTCTTT	CASPKRGIEAFF
18	TRBV27	TRBD2	-	TRBJ2-1	TGTGCCAGCAGCTCCGGACTAGCGGGTCCAAGCTCCTACAATGAGCAGTTCTTC	CASSSGLAGPSSYNEQFF
13	TRBV30	-	-	TRBJ1-3	TGTGCCTGGAGCGTGACTAACGGAAACACCATATATTTT	CAWSVTNGNTIYF
16	TRBV2	-	-	TRBJ1-6	TGTGCCAGCAGTGAAGCGACCGGGGCAGAGAATTCACCCCTCCACTTT	CASSEATGAENSPLHF
17	TRBV29-1	TRBD2	-	TRBJ2-5	TGCAGCGTTCGGTTCCTGTCTAGCGGGCAATTAGAAGAGACCCAGTACTTC	CSVRFLSSGQLEETQYF
13	TRBV5-1	TRBD1	-	TRBJ1-4	TGCGCCAGCAGCGGGACAGGGTACGAAAAACTGTTTTTT	CASSGTGYEKLFF
15	TRBV27	TRBD1	-	TRBJ1-1	TGTGCCAGCAGTTGGGGGACAGATATGAACACTGAAGCTTTCTTT	CASSWGTDMNTEAFF
12	TRBV7-8	-	-	TRBJ2-7	TGTGCCAGCAGCTTCGGCCTATACGAGCAGTACTTC	CASSFGLYEQYF
13	TRBV5-4	-	-	TRBJ1-4	TGTGCCAGCAGCACAGGAGAAAATGAAAAACTGTTTTTT	CASSTGENEKLFF
16	TRBV19	-	-	TRBJ2-1	TGTGCCAGTAAACATCGTGGCGTGAGCCCCTACAATGAGCAGTTCTTC	CASKHRGVSPYNEQFF
15	TRBV7-9	TRBD2	-	TRBJ2-3	TGTGCCAGCAGCTTAGCTAGCGGGATTGCAGATACGCAGTATTTT	CASSLASGIADTQYF
11	TRBV6-5	-	-	TRBJ1-1	TGTGCCAGCGGGAAGCAGGAGGAAGCTTTCTTT	CASGKQEEAFF
16	TRBV18	TRBD1	-	TRBJ2-2	TGTGCCAGCTCACCACCGGGGGCAGGGGGCACCGGGGAGCTGTTTTTT	CASSPPGAGGTGELFF
15	TRBV6-6	TRBD1	-	TRBJ1-6	TGTGCCAGCAGTTACAACAGGGGGCATGATTCACCCCTCCACTTT	CASSYNRGHDSPLHF
16	TRBV27	-	-	TRBJ2-1	TGTGCCAGCAGTTCCGGTTCGGTGGGGAACTACAATGAGCAGTTCTTC	CASSSGSVGNYNEQFF
13	TRBV5-1	-	-	TRBJ2-7	TGCGCCAGCAGCCCGGGACAACCCTACGAGCAGTACTTC	CASSPGQPYEQYF
17	TRBV18	TRBD2	-	TRBJ2-1	TGTGCCAGCTCCCCACGGGAAGGGACTAGCGGATACAATGAGCAGTTCTTC	CASSPREGTSGYNEQFF
14	TRBV5-1	-	-	TRBJ1-5	TGCGCCAGCAGTCAGCTCGGGGGCAATCAGCCCCAGCATTTT	CASSQLGGNQPQHF
15	TRBV7-9	TRBD1	-	TRBJ2-2	TGTGCCAGCAGCTTACTCGGGACAGGGAGCGGGGAGCTGTTTTTT	CASSLLGTGSGELFF
14	TRBV28	-	-	TRBJ1-5	TGTGCCAGCACCCAGGGTTCTGTCAATCAGCCCCAGCATTTT	CASTQGSVNQPQHF
11	TRBV19	TRBD1	-	TRBJ2-4	TGTGCCAGTAGAGGGACAGCCATTCAGTACTTC	CASRGTAIQYF
14	TRBV2	-	-	TRBJ2-1	TGTGCCAGCAGTGAGGGGCGGTTCTACAATGAGCAGTTCTTC	CASSEGRFYNEQFF
15	TRBV2	-	-	TRBJ2-6	TGTGCCAGAGAAAAGCAATCGGCCGGGGCCAACGTCCTGACTTTC	CAREKQSAGANVLTF
15	TRBV4-1	-	-	TRBJ2-2	TGCGCCAGCAGCCAAGTGGCTAGCAGCACCGGGGAGCTGTTTTTT	CASSQVASSTGELFF
13	TRBV7-3	-	-	TRBJ1-1	TGTGCCAGCAGCTTAGAGGCAAACACTGAAGCTTTCTTT	CASSLEANTEAFF
18	TRBV7-9	TRBD1	-	TRBJ1-4	TGTGCCAGCAGCGGAGGACAGGACGTAGCAGATTCGGGTGAAAAACTGTTTTTT	CASSGGQDVADSGEKLFF
14	TRBV6-1	TRBD1	few	TRBJ1-3	TGTGCCAGCAGTAAACAGGGGGCTACCAACACCATATATTTT	CASSKQGATNTIYF
15	TRBV19	TRBD1	-	TRBJ1-5	TGTGCCAGTAGTCCCGGACAGGGGGCTAGGCAGCCCCAGCATTTT	CASSPGQGARQPQHF
15	TRBV27	-	-	TRBJ2-7	TGTGCCAGCAGTCCCCGGCGACAGGCCCCCTACGAGCAGTACTTC	CASSPRRQAPYEQYF
14	TRBV5-1	TRBD2	-	TRBJ2-7	TGCGCCAGCAGCTTGGGGACTAGCGGAGGCGAGCAGTACTTC	CASSLGTSGGEQYF
11	TRBV6-1	-	-	TRBJ1-2	TGTGCCAGCAGTGAGTATGGTGGCTACGCCTTC	CASSEYGGYAF
13	TRBV2	-	-	TRBJ2-5	TGTGCCAGCAGCTGGACGCGACAAGAGACCCAGTACTTC	CASSWTRQETQYF
14	TRBV27	TRBD2	once	TRBJ2-5	TGTGCCAGCAGTATCGCGGGAGTGATGGAGACCCAGTACTTC	CASSIAGVMETQYF
15	TRBV9	-	-	TRBJ1-3	TGTGCCAGCAGTGCTGGGCTCTCCGATGGAAACACCATATATTTT	CASSAGLSDGNTIYF
20	TRBV4-2	TRBD2	once	TRBJ2-5	TGTGCCAGCAGCCAAGATCAGGGAAGGATTAGCGGGAGGAGTGTAGAGACCCAGTACTTC	CASSQDQGRISGRSVETQYF
12	TRBV28	-	-	TRBJ1-5	TGTGCCAGCAGTTTTGGCAATCAGCCCCAGCATTTT	CASSFGNQPQHF
15	TRBV28	-	-	TRBJ2-7	TGTGCCAGCAGTCTCTCCGGCAGGGCCTCCTACGAGCAGTACTTC	CASSLSGRASYEQYF
15	TRBV23-1	TRBD2	-	TRBJ2-7	TGCGCCAGCAGTCAACTTAGCGGGAACTTCCGCGAGCAGTACTTC	CASSQLSGNFREQYF